This T cell receptor (beta chain) was documented in a study of regulatory T cells in long-lasting Graves disease. Notes on the study in general: Favored usage of TRBV28, TRBJ1-2 and TRBJ2-5 was recorded in persistent disease. Shared public clonotypes totalled a few thousand in persistent patients, compared with about 960 in new patients.

For TCR beta, libraries came from iRepertoire HTBI primers and Arm-PCR of CDR3 regions. In the original workflow: Taken together, the samples had roughly 56 TRBV and approximately 13 TRBJ segments identified. TCRdb ran MiXCR on the multiplex PCR reads and lists one entry per CDR3 protein. The V and J calls follow TCRdb's processing rather than the paper's. The sample consists of fewer than 450,000 distinct CDR3 sequences, around 24% of them appearing once. CDR3 size: 13 residues. The germline V gene encodes CDR1 DFQATT and CDR2 SNEGSKA (reference sequence). Trimming left V 1 base short and J 0 bases short, with 7 bases between. Sample time point: persistent/refractory GD, antithyroid drugs over 5 years with positive TRAb. The TCR library was made from RNA that had been extracted from PBMCs in TRIzol. Peripheral blood, 7 to 9.5 milliliters of it, was drawn into EDTA tubes. This clonotype appeared many times. No antigen is known for it.

Here the sequenced sample was peripheral blood mononuclear cells (PBMCs), taken when the disease was refractory, from a patient treated with antithyroid drugs. The gene calls are TRBV20-1 and TRBJ2-7; D remains ambiguous. The sequence derives from a female donor with Graves disease. CDR3 region: CSARGLVSYEQYF. CDR3 bases: TGCAGTGCTAGAGGGCTAGTCTCCTACGAGCAGTACTTC.